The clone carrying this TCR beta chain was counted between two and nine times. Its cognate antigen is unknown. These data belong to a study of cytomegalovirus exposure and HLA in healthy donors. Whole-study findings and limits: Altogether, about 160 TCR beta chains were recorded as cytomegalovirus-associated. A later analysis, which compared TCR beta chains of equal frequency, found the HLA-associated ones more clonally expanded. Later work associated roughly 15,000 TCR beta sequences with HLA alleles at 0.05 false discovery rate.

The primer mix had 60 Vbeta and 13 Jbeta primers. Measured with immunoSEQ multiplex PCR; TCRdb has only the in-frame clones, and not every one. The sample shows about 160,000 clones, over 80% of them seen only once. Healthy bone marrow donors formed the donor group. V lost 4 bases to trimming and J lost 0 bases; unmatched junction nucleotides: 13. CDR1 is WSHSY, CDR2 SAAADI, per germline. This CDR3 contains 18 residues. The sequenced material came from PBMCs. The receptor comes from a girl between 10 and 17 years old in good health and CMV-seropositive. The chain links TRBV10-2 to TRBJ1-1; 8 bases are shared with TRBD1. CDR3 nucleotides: TGCGCCAGCAGTGTGCAACTAGACAGGGGCTCCATGAACACTGAAGCTTTCTTT. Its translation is CASSVQLDRGSMNTEAFF.